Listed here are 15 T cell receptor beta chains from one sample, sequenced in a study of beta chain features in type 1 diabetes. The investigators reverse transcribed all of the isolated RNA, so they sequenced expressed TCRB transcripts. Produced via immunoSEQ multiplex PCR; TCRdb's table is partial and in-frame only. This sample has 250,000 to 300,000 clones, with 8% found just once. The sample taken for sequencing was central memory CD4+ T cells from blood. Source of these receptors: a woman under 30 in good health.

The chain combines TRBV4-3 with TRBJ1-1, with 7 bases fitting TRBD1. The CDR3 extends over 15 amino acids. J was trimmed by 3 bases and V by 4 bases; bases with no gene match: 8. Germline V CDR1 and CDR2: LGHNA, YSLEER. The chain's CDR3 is CASSLRQGGDTEAFF. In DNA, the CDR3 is TGCGCCAGCAGCCTCAGACAGGGTGGGGACACTGAAGCTTTCTTT.

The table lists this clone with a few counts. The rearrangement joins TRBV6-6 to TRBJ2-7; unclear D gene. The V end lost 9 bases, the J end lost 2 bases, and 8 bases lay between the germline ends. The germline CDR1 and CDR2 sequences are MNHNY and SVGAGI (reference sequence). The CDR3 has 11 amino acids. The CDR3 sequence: CASISAYEQYF. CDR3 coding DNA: TGTGCCAGTATCAGCGCCTACGAGCAGTACTTC.

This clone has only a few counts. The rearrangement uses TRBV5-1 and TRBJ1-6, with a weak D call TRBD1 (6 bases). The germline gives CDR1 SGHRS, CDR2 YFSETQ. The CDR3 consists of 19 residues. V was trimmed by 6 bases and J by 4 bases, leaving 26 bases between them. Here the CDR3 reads CASNPGTFLSQGYNSPLHF. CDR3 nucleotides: TGCGCCAGCAACCCCGGGACATTCCTTTCCCAGGGGTATAATTCACCCCTCCACTTT.

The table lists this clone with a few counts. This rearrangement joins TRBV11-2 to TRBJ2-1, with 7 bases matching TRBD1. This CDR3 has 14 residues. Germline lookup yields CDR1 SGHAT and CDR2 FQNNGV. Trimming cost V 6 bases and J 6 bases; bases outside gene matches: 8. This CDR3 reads CASREDRVFNEQFF. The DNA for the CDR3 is TGTGCCAGCAGAGAAGACAGGGTTTTCAATGAGCAGTTCTTC.

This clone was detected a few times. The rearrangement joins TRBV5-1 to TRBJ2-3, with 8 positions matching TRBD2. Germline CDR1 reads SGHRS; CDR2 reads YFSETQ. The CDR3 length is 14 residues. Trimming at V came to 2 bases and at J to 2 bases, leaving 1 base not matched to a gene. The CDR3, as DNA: TGCGCCAGCAGCTTTAGCGGGGCCACAGATACGCAGTATTTT. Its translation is CASSFSGATDTQYF.

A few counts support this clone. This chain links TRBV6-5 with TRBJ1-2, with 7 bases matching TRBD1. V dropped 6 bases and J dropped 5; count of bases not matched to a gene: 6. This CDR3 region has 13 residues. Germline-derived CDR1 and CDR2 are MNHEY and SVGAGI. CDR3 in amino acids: CASSETGSYGYTF. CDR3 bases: TGTGCCAGCAGCGAGACAGGGTCATATGGCTACACCTTC.

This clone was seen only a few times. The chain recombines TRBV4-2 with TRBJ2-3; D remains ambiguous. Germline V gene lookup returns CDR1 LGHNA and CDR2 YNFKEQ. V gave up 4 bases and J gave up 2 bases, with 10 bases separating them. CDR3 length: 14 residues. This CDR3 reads CASSPDGNTDTQYF. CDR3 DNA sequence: TGTGCCAGCAGCCCGGACGGTAACACAGATACGCAGTATTTT.

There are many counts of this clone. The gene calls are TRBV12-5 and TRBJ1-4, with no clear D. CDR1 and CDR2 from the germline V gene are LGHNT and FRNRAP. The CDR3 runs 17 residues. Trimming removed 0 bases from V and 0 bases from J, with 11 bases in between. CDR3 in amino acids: CASGLVPSDATNEKLFF. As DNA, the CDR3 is TGTGCTAGTGGTTTGGTACCAAGTGATGCAACTAATGAAAAACTGTTTTTT. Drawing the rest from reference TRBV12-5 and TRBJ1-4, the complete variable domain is DARVTQTPRHKVTEMGQEVTMRCQPILGHNTVFWYRQTMMQGLELLAYFRNRAPLDDSGMPKDRFSAEMPDATLATLKIQPSEPRDSAVYFCASGLVPSDATNEKLFFGSGTQLSVL.

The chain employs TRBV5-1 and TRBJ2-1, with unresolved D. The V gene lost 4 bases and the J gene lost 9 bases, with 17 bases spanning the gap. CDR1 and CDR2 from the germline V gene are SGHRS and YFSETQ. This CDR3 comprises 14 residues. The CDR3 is CASSPPGGQREQFF. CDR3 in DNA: TGCGCCAGCAGCCCCCCCGGTGGTCAACGTGAGCAGTTCTTC.

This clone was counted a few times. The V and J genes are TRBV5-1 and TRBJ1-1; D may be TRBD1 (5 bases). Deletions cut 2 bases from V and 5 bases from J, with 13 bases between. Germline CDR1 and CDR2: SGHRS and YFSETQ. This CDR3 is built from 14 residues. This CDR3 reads CASSFPDGGTEAFF. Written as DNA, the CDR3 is TGCGCCAGCAGCTTTCCGGACGGGGGAACTGAAGCTTTCTTT.

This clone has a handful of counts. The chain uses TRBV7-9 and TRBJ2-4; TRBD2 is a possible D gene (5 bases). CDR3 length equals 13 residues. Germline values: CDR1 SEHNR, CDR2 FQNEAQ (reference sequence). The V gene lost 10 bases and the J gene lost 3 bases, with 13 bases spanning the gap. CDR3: CAISGDGKNIQYF. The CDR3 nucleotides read TGTGCCATTTCCGGGGATGGCAAAAACATTCAGTACTTC.

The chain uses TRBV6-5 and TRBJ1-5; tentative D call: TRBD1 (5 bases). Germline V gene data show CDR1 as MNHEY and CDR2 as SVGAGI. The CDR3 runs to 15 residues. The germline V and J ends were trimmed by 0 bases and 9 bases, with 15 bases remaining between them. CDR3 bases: TGTGCCAGCAGTTACTCGATGCAAGGGACCTGGCCCCAGCATTTT. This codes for CASSYSMQGTWPQHF.

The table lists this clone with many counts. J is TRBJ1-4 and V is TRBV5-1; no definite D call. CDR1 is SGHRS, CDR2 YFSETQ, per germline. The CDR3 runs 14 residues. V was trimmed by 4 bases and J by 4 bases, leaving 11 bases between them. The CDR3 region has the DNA TGCGCCAGCAGCCCCGGGAATCATAATGAAAAACTGTTTTTT. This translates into CASSPGNHNEKLFF.

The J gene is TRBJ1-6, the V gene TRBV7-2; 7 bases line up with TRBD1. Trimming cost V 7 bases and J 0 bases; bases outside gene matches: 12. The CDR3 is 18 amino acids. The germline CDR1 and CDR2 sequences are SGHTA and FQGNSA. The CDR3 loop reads CASTDTGVPSSYNSPLHF. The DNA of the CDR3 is TGTGCCAGCACTGACACAGGGGTGCCCAGCTCCTATAATTCACCCCTCCACTTT.

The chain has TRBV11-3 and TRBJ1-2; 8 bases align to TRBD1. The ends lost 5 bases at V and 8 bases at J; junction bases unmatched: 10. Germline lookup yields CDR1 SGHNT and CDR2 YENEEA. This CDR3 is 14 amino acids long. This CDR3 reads CASSPRTGLWGYTF. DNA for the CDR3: TGTGCCAGCAGCCCCCGGACAGGGCTCTGGGGCTACACCTTC.